This T cell receptor beta chain was sequenced for a study of T cells after yellow fever vaccination. This clonotype was recorded at least ten times. Study conclusions and caveats: Any FACS-sorted repertoire could hold abundant clonotypes that contaminate it from the bulk population.

A single record per CDR3 protein comes from TCRdb applying MiXCR to the 5' RACE reads. The sample contains 50,000 to 65,000 distinct CDR3 sequences, about 6.6% of which appear only once. Per the germline V gene, CDR1 is SGHAT and CDR2 is FQNNGV. V lost 4 bases and J lost 6; bases outside the gene matches: 1. The CDR3 totals 12 residues. This rearrangement joins TRBV11-2 to TRBJ2-3, with 7 bases fitting TRBD2. The source was CD8+ T cells not binding an NS4B(214-222) dextramer, sorted from PBMCs, collected more than 40 days after the first yellow fever vaccination. The clonotype originates from a man between 18 and 29 years old who received the YFV17D yellow fever vaccine. The CDR3 nucleotides are TGTGCCAGCAGCTGGGAGGGGGATACGCAGTATTTT. It specifies CASSWEGDTQYF.